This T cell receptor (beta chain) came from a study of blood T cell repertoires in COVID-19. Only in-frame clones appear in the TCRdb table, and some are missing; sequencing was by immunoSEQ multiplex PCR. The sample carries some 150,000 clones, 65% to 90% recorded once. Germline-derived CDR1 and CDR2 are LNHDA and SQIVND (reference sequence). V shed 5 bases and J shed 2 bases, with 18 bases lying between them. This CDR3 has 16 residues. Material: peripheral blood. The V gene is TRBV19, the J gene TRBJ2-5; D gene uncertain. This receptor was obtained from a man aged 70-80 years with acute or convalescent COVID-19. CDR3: CASSSPRRGSQETQYF. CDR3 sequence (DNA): TGTGCCAGTAGTTCCCCGAGGCGAGGTTCGCAAGAGACCCAGTACTTC.